These T cell receptor beta chains were read from a single sample in a study of blood T cell repertoires in COVID-19. Sequenced by immunoSEQ multiplex PCR; TCRdb stores in-frame clones only, minus some. This table holds around 250,000 clones, about 86% found once. The specimen was PBMCs or T cells enriched from blood (not recorded which). The receptor set was obtained from a man aged 50 or older who had recovered from COVID-19. The CDR3 runs from the conserved cysteine through the conserved F or W. A D gene is named only where the DNA matches it firmly. Not every row has a clone size; where given, it reads once, few, many or a size class.

v_gene	d_gene	abundance	j_gene	CDR3nt	CDR3aa
TRBV7-2	.	.	TRBJ1-6	TGTGCCAGCAGGCAACAGGGAAATTCACCCCTCCACTTT	CASRQQGNSPLHF
TRBV9	.	.	TRBJ2-2	TGTGCCAGCAGCGTACAGGGGAGAGAGACCGGGGAGCTGTTTTTT	CASSVQGRETGELFF
TRBV4-2	.	few	TRBJ2-3	TGTGCCAGCAGCCAAGAGGAAGGGGCCGCAGATACGCAGTATTTT	CASSQEEGAADTQYF
TRBV7-9	TRBD1	.	TRBJ1-4	TGTGCCAGCAGCTTAGCTCCGGGACAGGGTAACGAAAAACTGTTTTTT	CASSLAPGQGNEKLFF
TRBV6-2/TRBV6-3	TRBD2	.	TRBJ2-1	TGTGCCAGCAGTTACCTAGCGGGAGTGGGAAACAATGAGCAGTTCTTC	CASSYLAGVGNNEQFF
TRBV27	TRBD1	.	TRBJ1-2	TGTGCCAGCAGTCCGGACAGGGGACATGGCTACACCTTC	CASSPDRGHGYTF
TRBV7-9	.	.	TRBJ1-1	TGTGCCAGCAGCCCGCGACAGAACACTGAAGCTTTCTTT	CASSPRQNTEAFF
TRBV27	TRBD1	.	TRBJ2-2	TGTGCCAGCAGTTTCGGACAGGGACGGGACGGGGAGCTGTTTTTT	CASSFGQGRDGELFF
TRBV19	TRBD1	.	TRBJ1-5	TGTGCCAGTAGTATTTGGACAGGGGCCGCTTTAAGCAATCAGCCCCAGCATTTT	CASSIWTGAALSNQPQHF
TRBV6-5	.	.	TRBJ2-7	TGTGCCATAACCCCAGACTCCTACGAGCAGTACTTC	CAITPDSYEQYF
TRBV29-1	TRBD2	.	TRBJ2-2	TGCAGCGTTGACCCGACTAGCGGGGGGGCGACCGGGGAGCTGTTTTTT	CSVDPTSGGATGELFF
TRBV6-6	.	.	TRBJ1-1	TGTGCCAGCAACCCTCTGGCGGGCACTGAAGCTTTCTTT	CASNPLAGTEAFF
TRBV5-5	TRBD1	.	TRBJ2-7	TGTGCCAGCAGATACGACAGGGGGCTTGGCGAGCAGTACTTC	CASRYDRGLGEQYF
TRBV11-3	.	once	TRBJ1-1	TGTGCCAGCAGCACGGGGGACCAGACTGAAGCTTTCTTT	CASSTGDQTEAFF
TRBV19	.	.	TRBJ1-5	TGTGCCAGTAGCCCTTTAGGAGGGAGCAATCAGCCCCAGCATTTT	CASSPLGGSNQPQHF
TRBV7-3	.	.	TRBJ2-5	TGTGCCAGCAGCTTAAACCCCGACAGACAAGAGACCCAGTACTTC	CASSLNPDRQETQYF
TRBV6-2/TRBV6-3	.	.	TRBJ1-2	TGTGCCAGCAGTCCACAGGCTAACTATGGCTACACCTTC	CASSPQANYGYTF